These 6 T cell receptor beta chains originate from one sample sequenced in a study of blood T cell repertoires in COVID-19. TCRdb keeps only in-frame clones here, not all; method: immunoSEQ multiplex PCR. This sample has 110,000 to 150,000 clones, with around 89% found just once. The sequenced sample consisted of peripheral blood. Receptors were obtained from a man aged 55 to 69 with active or convalescent COVID-19.

The V call is TRBV7-9, the J call TRBJ2-3, with a tentative D call TRBD1 (6 bases). V lost 2 bases and J lost 0, with 6 bases in between. CDR1 and CDR2 (germline): SEHNR, FQNEAQ (reference sequence). The CDR3 has 14 amino acids. CDR3 region: CASSLRGSTDTQYF. The CDR3 bases are TGTGCCAGCAGCTTAAGGGGGAGCACAGATACGCAGTATTTT. Full variable domain (missing parts from reference TRBV7-9 and TRBJ2-3): DTGVSQNPRHKITKRGQNVTFRCDPISEHNRLYWYRQTLGQGPEFLTYFQNEAQLEKSRLLSDRFSAERPKGSFSTLEIQRTEQGDSAMYLCASSLRGSTDTQYFGPGTRLTVL.

The chain combines TRBV18 with TRBJ2-2, with D possibly TRBD1 on 5 matching bases. This CDR3 is 17 amino acids long. V lost 3 bases, J lost 0 bases, and 14 bases lay in between. Per germline, CDR1 KGHSH and CDR2 LQKENI. CDR3 loop: CASSPEMPRANTGELFF. The CDR3 DNA reads as TGTGCCAGCTCACCGGAAATGCCCAGGGCGAACACCGGGGAGCTGTTTTTT. Full variable domain (missing parts from reference TRBV18 and TRBJ2-2): NAGVMQNPRHLVRRRGQEARLRCSPMKGHSHVYWYRQLPEEGLKFMVYLQKENIIDESGMPKERFSAEFPKEGPSILRIQQVVRGDSAAYFCASSPEMPRANTGELFFGEGSRLTVL.

The CDR3 loop reads CAIIPDRGAYTEAFF. The CDR3 DNA is TGTGCCATCATTCCGGACAGGGGGGCGTACACTGAAGCTTTCTTT. V gene TRBV6-5 combines with J gene TRBJ1-1; 10 bases fit TRBD1. The V gene's germline CDR1 is MNHEY and CDR2 SVGAGI. J lost 3 bases, V lost 10 bases, and 11 bases had no gene match. The CDR3 length is 15 residues.

The chain couples TRBV27 to TRBJ2-1, with no clear D. This CDR3 spans 11 amino acids. The germline V gene has CDR1 MNHEY and CDR2 SMNVEV (reference sequence). V dropped 3 bases and J dropped 5 bases, with 2 bases sitting between them. CDR3 sequence (DNA): TGTGCCAGCAGTTTTAACAATGAGCAGTTCTTC. Amino acids: CASSFNNEQFF.

This clone was seen a handful of times. V usage is TRBV7-9 and J usage is TRBJ2-1; 10 bases match TRBD2. The V segment lost 10 bases and the J segment 1 base; nucleotides outside the gene matches: 16. The CDR3 is 18 amino acids. From germline, CDR1 is SEHNR and CDR2 FQNEAQ (reference sequence). CDR3: CATRTSGSTAKSYNEQFF. The CDR3, as DNA: TGTGCCACCCGGACTAGCGGAAGTACAGCAAAGTCCTACAATGAGCAGTTCTTC. Complete variable domain (other parts from reference TRBV7-9 and TRBJ2-1): DTGVSQNPRHKITKRGQNVTFRCDPISEHNRLYWYRQTLGQGPEFLTYFQNEAQLEKSRLLSDRFSAERPKGSFSTLEIQRTEQGDSAMYLCATRTSGSTAKSYNEQFFGPGTRLTVL.

This clone was observed once. V is TRBV10-3 and J is TRBJ2-3, with 9 bases identical to TRBD1. Germline V gene sequence: CDR1 ENHRY, CDR2 SYGVKD. Trimming at V came to 6 bases and at J to 4 bases, leaving 2 bases not matched to a gene. The CDR3 extends over 13 amino acids. The CDR3 DNA follows: TGTGCCATCAGACAGGGGGCGCCAGATACGCAGTATTTT. It translates to CAIRQGAPDTQYF.